The rows below give T cell receptor beta chains drawn from one sample of a study of blood T cell repertoires in COVID-19. Sequenced by immunoSEQ multiplex PCR; TCRdb stores in-frame clones only, minus some. The profile covers 250,000 or so clones, with approximately 91% appearing a single time and roughly 2.5% taken by the ten largest. Specimen: peripheral blood. Every receptor here comes from a woman aged 60-70 years with acute or convalescent COVID-19. CDR3s include the opening cysteine and the closing phenylalanine or tryptophan. The order of the fields is J gene, clone size, V gene, D gene, CDR3 protein, CDR3 DNA. A D gene is named only where the DNA matches it firmly. Clone size is not always given. Where it is, it says once, few, many or a class for expanded clones.

TRBJ2-2	-	TRBV20-1	-	CSASKTGDLNTGELFF	TGCAGTGCTAGTAAAACCGGGGATTTAAACACCGGGGAGCTGTTTTTT
TRBJ2-7	-	TRBV20-1	-	CSASFTSKNYEQYF	TGCAGTGCTAGTTTCACTAGTAAAAACTACGAGCAGTACTTC
TRBJ2-3	-	TRBV6-4	TRBD2	CASSALAGEYDTQYF	TGTGCCAGCAGTGCCCTAGCGGGAGAGTACGATACGCAGTATTTT
TRBJ2-1	-	TRBV4-1	TRBD2	CASSQDPSAAGGPLYNEQFF	TGCGCCAGCAGCCAAGATCCCTCGGCAGCGGGAGGGCCTCTGTATAATGAGCAGTTCTTC
TRBJ1-2	-	TRBV28	TRBD1	CASSFSTGGYGYTF	TGTGCCAGCAGTTTCTCGACAGGGGGCTATGGCTACACCTTC
TRBJ1-1	-	TRBV5-1	-	CASGVAQGNTEAFF	TGCGCCAGTGGGGTGGCGCAGGGTAACACTGAAGCTTTCTTT
TRBJ2-2	once	TRBV6-5	TRBD1	CASNPGQPNTGELFF	TGTGCCAGCAACCCGGGACAGCCCAACACCGGGGAGCTGTTTTTT
TRBJ1-1	-	TRBV9	TRBD1	CASTPGGIPGQGMNTEAFF	TGTGCCAGCACCCCGGGGGGTATCCCGGGACAGGGGATGAACACTGAAGCTTTCTTT
TRBJ2-7	-	TRBV6-1	-	CASKRVKDAYEQYF	TGTGCCAGCAAGCGGGTCAAGGACGCTTACGAGCAGTACTTC
TRBJ1-5	few	TRBV30	-	CAWSVGQTSNQPQHF	TGTGCCTGGAGTGTGGGGCAAACTAGCAATCAGCCCCAGCATTTT
TRBJ2-1	-	TRBV6-5	-	CASSRPPGHNEQFF	TGTGCCAGCAGCCGCCCGCCAGGCCACAATGAGCAGTTCTTC
TRBJ2-7	-	TRBV4-3	TRBD1	CASSQAGQGVYEQYF	TGCGCCAGCAGCCAAGCGGGACAGGGAGTCTACGAGCAGTACTTC
TRBJ2-7	-	TRBV5-4	TRBD2	CASSLWGVAGLDEQYF	TGTGCCAGCAGCTTGTGGGGAGTAGCGGGATTAGACGAGCAGTACTTC
TRBJ2-2	-	TRBV7-9	-	CASSLGGTNTGELFF	TGTGCCAGCAGCTTGGGGGGAACGAACACCGGGGAGCTGTTTTTT
TRBJ1-3	-	TRBV30	-	CAWSDRAIRNTIYF	TGTGCCTGGAGTGACAGGGCCATTAGAAACACCATATATTTT
TRBJ2-2	-	TRBV18	-	CASSRASRVGELFF	TGTGCCAGCTCCAGGGCCAGCCGTGTCGGGGAGCTGTTTTTT
TRBJ1-2	once	TRBV4-3	-	CASSQEGGWDGYTF	TGCGCCAGCAGCCAAGAGGGGGGTTGGGATGGCTACACCTTC
TRBJ2-1	once	TRBV6-5	TRBD1	CASSSRDRAYNEQFF	TGTGCCAGCAGTTCCCGGGACAGGGCTTACAATGAGCAGTTCTTC
TRBJ1-2	-	TRBV18	-	CASSSPVTGDGYTF	TGTGCCAGCTCTTCACCCGTGACAGGTGATGGCTACACCTTC
TRBJ2-5	-	TRBV3-1/TRBV3-2	-	CASSQGLQETQYF	TGTGCCAGCAGCCAAGGACTACAAGAGACCCAGTACTTC
TRBJ1-5	-	TRBV6-2/TRBV6-3	TRBD1	CASSYPDRYQPQHF	TGTGCCAGCAGTTACCCGGACAGGTATCAGCCCCAGCATTTT
TRBJ2-2	once	TRBV9	TRBD1	CASSDRTGGYTGELFF	TGTGCCAGCAGCGATCGGACAGGGGGATACACCGGGGAGCTGTTTTTT
TRBJ2-1	-	TRBV6-6	TRBD2	CASSYSGGRASYEQFF	TGTGCCAGCAGTTACTCAGGCGGGAGGGCCTCATATGAGCAGTTCTTC
TRBJ2-1	-	TRBV6-2/TRBV6-3	TRBD2	CASSYPQRGQFF	TGTGCCAGCAGTTACCCCCAGCGGGGACAGTTCTTC
TRBJ1-1	-	TRBV19	-	CASRALGAGAFF	TGTGCCAGTAGAGCTTTGGGGGCAGGAGCTTTCTTT
TRBJ2-1	-	TRBV6-5	TRBD2	CASRDRGLEGIEQFF	TGTGCCAGCAGGGACCGAGGACTAGAGGGAATAGAGCAGTTCTTC
TRBJ1-2	-	TRBV30	-	CAWTLWRGDYGYTF	TGTGCCTGGACACTGTGGAGGGGCGACTATGGCTACACCTTC
TRBJ1-2	-	TRBV7-9	TRBD1	CASSFGQGVYGYTF	TGTGCCAGCAGCTTCGGACAGGGGGTTTATGGCTACACCTTC
TRBJ2-5	-	TRBV28	TRBD1	CASSLFGTGKETQYF	TGTGCCAGCAGTTTATTTGGGACAGGAAAAGAGACCCAGTACTTC
TRBJ2-3	-	TRBV9	-	CASSPEGGGSTDTQYF	TGTGCCAGCAGCCCCGAGGGGGGGGGTTCCACAGATACGCAGTATTTT
TRBJ1-6	-	TRBV3-1/TRBV3-2	-	CASSQGRGSPLHF	TGTGCCAGCAGCCAAGGCAGGGGCTCACCCCTCCACTTT
TRBJ1-6	-	TRBV18	-	CASSSRREGSPLHF	TGTGCCAGCTCAAGTAGGAGAGAGGGATCACCCCTCCACTTT
TRBJ2-5	-	TRBV10-1	-	CASSESQGLGETQYF	TGCGCCAGCAGTGAGTCACAGGGTTTAGGGGAGACCCAGTACTTC
TRBJ2-7	-	TRBV3-1/TRBV3-2	TRBD2	CASSQGAGGLSYEQYF	TGTGCCAGCAGCCAAGGGGCGGGGGGGCTCTCCTACGAGCAGTACTTC
TRBJ1-2	-	TRBV6-5	-	CASTEGQMYGYTF	TGTGCCAGCACCGAAGGACAGATGTATGGCTACACCTTC
TRBJ2-2	-	TRBV20-1	TRBD2	CSASSGRSPGELFF	TGCAGTGCTAGTAGCGGGAGATCTCCCGGGGAGCTGTTTTTT
TRBJ2-3	-	TRBV24-1	TRBD2	CATSDSSGAPTDTQYF	TGTGCCACCAGTGATAGTAGCGGGGCACCCACAGATACGCAGTATTTT
TRBJ2-7	once	TRBV3-1/TRBV3-2	-	CASSQGGGGDFYEQYF	TGTGCCAGCAGCCAAGGGGGCGGGGGCGATTTCTACGAGCAGTACTTC
TRBJ1-5	-	TRBV6-6	-	CASSYGTNNQPQHF	TGTGCCAGCAGTTACGGCACTAACAATCAGCCCCAGCATTTT
TRBJ1-1	once	TRBV19	-	CASSMWGRTEAFF	TGTGCCAGTAGTATGTGGGGGCGTACTGAAGCTTTCTTT
TRBJ1-5	-	TRBV7-2	-	CASSLGRAQPQHF	TGTGCCAGCAGCTTAGGGAGGGCCCAGCCCCAGCATTTT
TRBJ2-7	-	TRBV10-2	TRBD2	CASRYGTSGEYEQYF	TGCGCCAGCAGATACGGGACTAGCGGGGAGTACGAGCAGTACTTC
TRBJ1-2	-	TRBV19	TRBD1	CASSISTGAYGYTF	TGTGCCAGTAGTATATCCACAGGGGCCTATGGCTACACCTTC
TRBJ1-1	few	TRBV5-5	-	CASSTTEGGIMDTEAFF	TGTGCCAGCAGCACGACAGAAGGAGGGATTATGGACACTGAAGCTTTCTTT
TRBJ1-1	-	TRBV19	TRBD1	CASSKGGQKNTEAFF	TGTGCCAGTAGTAAGGGGGGACAGAAGAACACTGAAGCTTTCTTT
TRBJ2-7	-	TRBV6-2/TRBV6-3	-	CASSYLRGYEQYF	TGTGCCAGCAGTTACCTTCGGGGATACGAGCAGTACTTC
TRBJ1-1	-	TRBV7-3	TRBD1	CASSSTGGGVEAFF	TGTGCCAGCAGCTCGACAGGGGGTGGAGTTGAAGCTTTCTTT
TRBJ1-1	-	TRBV29-1	-	CSVGTDWRTEAFF	TGCAGCGTTGGGACGGATTGGAGGACTGAAGCTTTCTTT
TRBJ1-5	-	TRBV9	-	CASITRGQGQPQHF	TGTGCCAGCATCACGCGAGGGCAGGGGCAGCCCCAGCATTTT
TRBJ2-3	-	TRBV9	-	CASSLWGGPDTQYF	TGTGCCAGCAGTCTATGGGGGGGCCCAGATACGCAGTATTTT
TRBJ2-1	once	TRBV9	-	CASSVGGRGGYNEQFF	TGTGCCAGCAGCGTAGGTGGGAGAGGTGGTTACAATGAGCAGTTCTTC
TRBJ1-1	-	TRBV12-1	-	CARSWQGDTEAFF	TGTGCCAGAAGCTGGCAGGGGGACACTGAAGCTTTCTTT
TRBJ2-1	-	TRBV5-1	TRBD2	CASSLEAGGPGEQFF	TGCGCCAGCAGCTTGGAAGCGGGGGGGCCGGGGGAGCAGTTCTTC
TRBJ2-2	few	TRBV6-5	-	CASSLLWSGELFF	TGTGCCAGCAGTTTACTTTGGTCCGGGGAGCTGTTTTTT
TRBJ2-6	-	TRBV6-1	TRBD1	CASSETGTGLRRTGANVLTF	TGTGCCAGCAGTGAAACTGGGACAGGGCTCCGTCGAACTGGGGCCAACGTCCTGACTTTC
TRBJ2-5	-	TRBV4-2	-	CASSQTARGTQYF	TGTGCCAGCAGCCAAACCGCGCGGGGGACCCAGTACTTC
TRBJ1-1	-	TRBV19	TRBD1	CASSQTTGAASEAFF	TGTGCCAGTAGTCAAACGACAGGGGCAGCATCCGAAGCTTTCTTT
TRBJ1-1	-	TRBV6-2/TRBV6-3	-	CASSVREAIRPEAFF	TGTGCCAGCAGCGTGAGGGAGGCCATCAGGCCTGAAGCTTTCTTT
TRBJ1-5	-	TRBV7-2	-	CASSYSSNQPQHF	TGTGCCAGCAGCTACAGTAGCAATCAGCCCCAGCATTTT
TRBJ1-1	-	TRBV29-1	-	CSVEEGSKYTEAFF	TGCAGCGTTGAAGAGGGCAGCAAATACACTGAAGCTTTCTTT